The entry below gives a single TCR beta chain sequence along with its context. Its antigen is not known. This sample stems from a study of shared clonotypes between healthy human individuals. Study information: CD4 naive and memory got three plates each, CD8 naive two, CD8 memory one. Study observations and caveats: The authors expected sequencing depth to affect clonotype sharing among donors.

Trimming pared 5 bases from V and 3 bases from J, leaving 14 bases between. CDR3 size: 15 residues. The germline CDR1 and CDR2 sequences are SGHNT and YENEEA. Samples underwent the assay at deep level. Data came from immunoSEQ multiplex PCR; TCRdb stores just in-frame clones and leaves some out. The table includes some 1,100,000 clones, approximately 80% detected once. V and J are TRBV11-3 and TRBJ2-1; D call uncertain. Sequenced: memory CD4+ T cells from PBMCs. This sample's subset: CD45RA-negative fraction. The sequence was obtained from a man between 18 and 29 years old in good health. Some clones in this sample may be carry-over from other donors' samples. The CDR3 spells CASSPVMGDYNEQFF. CDR3 nucleotides: TGTGCCAGCAGCCCAGTAATGGGCGACTACAATGAGCAGTTCTTC.